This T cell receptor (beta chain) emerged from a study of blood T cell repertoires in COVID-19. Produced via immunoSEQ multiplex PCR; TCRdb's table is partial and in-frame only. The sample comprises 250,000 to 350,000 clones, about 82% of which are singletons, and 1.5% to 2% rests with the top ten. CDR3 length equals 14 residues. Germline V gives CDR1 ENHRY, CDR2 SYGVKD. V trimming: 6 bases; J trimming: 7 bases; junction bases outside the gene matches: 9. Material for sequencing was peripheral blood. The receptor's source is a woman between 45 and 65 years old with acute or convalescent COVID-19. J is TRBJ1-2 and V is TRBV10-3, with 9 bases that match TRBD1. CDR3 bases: TGTGCCATCAGGCCTCCGGGACAGGGATCTGGCTACACCTTC. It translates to CAIRPPGQGSGYTF.